Listed here are 9 T cell receptor beta chains from one sample, sequenced in a study of T-cell reconstitution after alpha-beta-depleted transplantation in children. Unique molecular identifiers were built into the TCRbeta library. TCRdb used MiXCR to reprocess the PCR reads, holding one entry per CDR3 protein. This sample has roughly 150,000 distinct CDR3 sequences, with roughly 11% found just once. Sequenced material: PBMCs, taken before TCRalphabeta/CD19-depleted stem cell transplant. All receptors derive from a boy between 2 and 10 years old with acute myeloid leukemia, due to receive a stem cell transplant.

This clonotype was picked up many times. V usage is TRBV3-1 and J usage is TRBJ2-7, with D tentatively TRBD1 (5 bases). Trimming took 0 bases from V and 4 from J, leaving 13 bases between them. Germline CDR1 is LGHDT and CDR2 is YNNKEL (reference sequence). This CDR3 comprises 15 residues. This CDR3 reads CASSQELSQAYEQYF. The DNA of the CDR3 is TGTGCCAGCAGCCAAGAATTGTCACAGGCATACGAGCAGTACTTC.

This clonotype was counted many times. The V gene is TRBV20-1, the J gene TRBJ2-3; perhaps D is TRBD1 or TRBD2 (6 bases each). The CDR3 contains 13 residues. The ends were cut back, 8 bases at V and 2 bases at J, with 14 bases in the middle. Per the germline V gene, CDR1 is DFQATT and CDR2 is SNEGSKA (reference sequence). In DNA, the CDR3 is TGCAGTCTGGGGGGCCCCCCCACAGATACGCAGTATTTT. Translating it yields CSLGGPPTDTQYF.

This clonotype has more than one count but fewer than ten. This sequence joins TRBV6-4 and TRBJ1-4; TRBD1 matches 10 bases. V dropped 3 bases and J dropped 9; count of bases not matched to a gene: 7. From germline, CDR1 is MRHNA and CDR2 SNTAGT. The CDR3 runs to 15 residues. The CDR3 sequence is CASSEYGTGVKKLFF. The CDR3 nucleotides read TGTGCCAGCAGTGAGTACGGGACAGGGGTGAAAAAACTGTTTTTT.

Regarding this clonotype: This may arise from a read error, as a much more abundant clone is one base away. This chain joins TRBV29-1 and TRBJ1-2, with D perhaps TRBD1 (5 bases). Germline CDR1 and CDR2: SQVTM and ANQGSEA. V was pared by 4 bases and J by 4 bases, with 13 bases between. The CDR3 loop spans 13 amino acids. CDR3 region: CSVVAGDSYGYTF. For the CDR3, the DNA is TGCAGCGTTGTAGCCGGGGACTCCTATGGCTACACCTTC.

This clonotype was recorded many times. The chain employs TRBV12-3 or TRBV12-4 and TRBJ2-5; unclear D gene. Trimming stripped 6 bases from V and 1 base from J, with 12 bases between. The CDR3 runs to 14 residues. The CDR3 is CASSPIYSQETQYF. The CDR3 region has the DNA TGTGCCAGCAGCCCGATATACTCCCAAGAGACCCAGTACTTC.

This clonotype was seen many times. The CDR3 sequence: CASSVRSGATSYGELFF. The CDR3 DNA follows: TGCGCCAGCAGTGTCCGAAGCGGGGCCACGTCGTACGGGGAGCTGTTTTTT. The V and J genes are TRBV10-1 and TRBJ2-2; TRBD2 agrees at 7 bases. V trimming: 4 bases; J trimming: 7 bases; junction bases outside the gene matches: 15. In germline, CDR1 is WNHNN, CDR2 SYGVQD (reference sequence). The CDR3 sequence is 17 residues long.

In this sample, this clonotype turned up many times. The gene calls are TRBV5-1 and TRBJ2-1; TRBD1 aligns across 8 bases. V lost 4 bases to trimming and J lost 7 bases; unmatched junction nucleotides: 16. The germline CDR1 and CDR2 sequences are SGHRS and YFSETQ. The length of the CDR3 is 17 residues. CDR3 DNA sequence: TGCGCCAGCAGCAGCCCCCAGGGGGCTTCCTCGGGGAATGAGCAGTTCTTC. Translating it yields CASSSPQGASSGNEQFF.

To note about this clonotype: Here the CDR3 omits its conserved ending phenylalanine or tryptophan, so a read error is the likely source. The chain uses TRBV24-1 and TRBJ2-1; maybe TRBD2 (6 bases). This CDR3 comprises 13 residues. The V end lost 5 bases, the J end lost 9 bases, and 13 bases lay between the germline ends. Germline-derived CDR1 and CDR2 are KGHDR and SFDVKD. The CDR3 protein is CATSGSGLGEQFS. The CDR3 bases are TGTGCCACCAGTGGTAGCGGACTGGGTGAGCAGTTCTCC.

The table lists this clonotype with a few counts. The rearrangement uses TRBV5-1 and TRBJ1-5, with D possibly TRBD1 on 6 matching bases. Germline V CDR1 and CDR2: SGHRS, YFSETQ. The CDR3 is made up of 15 amino acids. V was shortened by 0 bases and J by 6 bases, with 13 bases between the two germline ends. The CDR3 coding sequence is TGCGCCAGCAGCTTGGGGGGGACAAGCGGTCAGCCCCAGCATTTT. Encoded protein: CASSLGGTSGQPQHF.